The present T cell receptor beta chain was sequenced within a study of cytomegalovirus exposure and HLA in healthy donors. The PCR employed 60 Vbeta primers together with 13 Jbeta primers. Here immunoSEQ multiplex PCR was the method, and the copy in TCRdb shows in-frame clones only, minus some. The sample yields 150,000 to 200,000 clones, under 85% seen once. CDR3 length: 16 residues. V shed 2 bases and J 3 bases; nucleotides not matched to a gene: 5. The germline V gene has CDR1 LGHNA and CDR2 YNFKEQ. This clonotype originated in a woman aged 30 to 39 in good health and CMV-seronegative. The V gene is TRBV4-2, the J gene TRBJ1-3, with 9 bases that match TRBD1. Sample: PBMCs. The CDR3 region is CASSQKTGQGGNTIYF. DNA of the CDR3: TGTGCCAGCAGCCAAAAGACGGGACAGGGTGGAAACACCATATATTTT.